Presented here are 23 T cell receptor beta chains from one specimen sequenced in a study of blood T cell repertoires in COVID-19. Produced via immunoSEQ multiplex PCR; TCRdb's table is partial and in-frame only. The table records about 280,000 clones, approximately 85% of them present only once. Sequencing used PBMCs or T cells enriched from blood (not recorded which). All receptors come from a woman aged 25 to 39 who had recovered from COVID-19.

V and J are TRBV28 and TRBJ2-3, with 8 bases lining up with TRBD1. Germline CDR1 and CDR2: MDHEN and SYDVKM. Unmatched junction bases numbered 5, after V lost 1 base and J lost 2 bases. The CDR3 loop spans 16 amino acids. DNA for the CDR3: TGTGCCAGCAGTTTATCGGGACAGGCGTACACAGATACGCAGTATTTT. The encoded protein is CASSLSGQAYTDTQYF.

J is TRBJ2-1 and V is TRBV10-1; 13 nucleotides match TRBD2. The CDR3 extends over 19 amino acids. The V gene's germline CDR1 is WNHNN and CDR2 SYGVQD (reference sequence). Trimming removed 5 bases from V and 4 bases from J; junction bases left unmatched: 14. The CDR3 sequence is CASSLTTSGRPERYNEQFF. CDR3 bases: TGCGCCAGCAGTCTTACGACTAGCGGGAGGCCCGAACGATACAATGAGCAGTTCTTC.

J is TRBJ2-7 and V is TRBV28; the D gene is possibly TRBD2 (5 bases). The germline gives CDR1 MDHEN, CDR2 SYDVKM. The CDR3 has 14 amino acids. Trimming stripped 8 bases from V and 0 bases from J, with 14 bases between. The CDR3 sequence is CASFGGTISYEQYF. The CDR3 DNA follows: TGTGCCAGCTTCGGAGGTACTATCTCCTACGAGCAGTACTTC.

This chain uses TRBV27 with TRBJ2-3; 9 bases align to TRBD2. Germline V gene lookup returns CDR1 MNHEY and CDR2 SMNVEV (reference sequence). The CDR3 covers 16 residues. V shed 5 bases, J shed 5 bases, and the junction held 11 bases outside the gene matches. CDR3 in amino acids: CASSPLGGRDRDTQYF. The CDR3 coding sequence is TGTGCCAGCAGTCCTTTGGGCGGGAGGGATAGAGATACGCAGTATTTT.

The rearrangement joins TRBV11-2 to TRBJ2-3, with TRBD2 matching 13 bases. J was trimmed by 1 base and V by 5 bases; bases with no gene match: 9. The CDR3 runs to 18 residues. Germline CDR1 and CDR2: SGHAT and FQNNGV. This CDR3 is CASSLTSGGVHRTDTQYF. The CDR3 DNA is TGTGCCAGCAGCCTAACTAGCGGGGGGGTACATCGCACAGATACGCAGTATTTT.

The chain carries TRBV6-5 and TRBJ2-7; 7 bases are a match to TRBD2. V lost 4 bases and J lost 6; bases outside the gene matches: 3. CDR3 size: 12 residues. Germline assignment: CDR1 MNHEY and CDR2 SVGAGI. CDR3 sequence reads: CASSSLAVEQYF. CDR3 DNA sequence: TGTGCCAGCAGTTCCCTAGCGGTCGAGCAGTACTTC.

V usage is TRBV5-1 and J usage is TRBJ2-5, with 10 bases matching TRBD2. The CDR3 spans 15 residues. Germline CDR1 is SGHRS and CDR2 is YFSETQ. V lost 0 bases and J lost 4; bases outside the gene matches: 3. The DNA for the CDR3 is TGCGCCAGCAGCTTGGTAGCGGGAGGCCTAGAGACCCAGTACTTC. It yields the protein CASSLVAGGLETQYF.

This clone was detected once. CDR3 in amino acids: CASSPGQGKSYEQYF. The CDR3 bases are TGTGCCAGCAGCCCCGGACAGGGGAAATCCTACGAGCAGTACTTC. The J gene is TRBJ2-7, the V gene TRBV27, with 9 bases fitting TRBD1. The CDR3 covers 15 residues. The germline V gene encodes CDR1 MNHEY and CDR2 SMNVEV (reference sequence). V gave up 6 bases and J gave up 1 base; unmatched junction bases: 7.

This clone came up a few times. The chain uses TRBV18 and TRBJ1-6; the D gene is possibly TRBD1 (6 bases). Germline V lookup: CDR1 KGHSH, CDR2 LQKENI. The CDR3 has 16 amino acids. The germline V and J ends were trimmed by 1 base and 5 bases, with 12 bases remaining between them. The CDR3 loop reads CASSPRGGQNNSPLHF. In nucleotides, the CDR3 is TGTGCCAGCTCACCACGTGGGGGACAAAATAATTCACCCCTCCACTTT.

This sequence joins TRBV7-9 and TRBJ1-1, with TRBD1 matching 9 bases. The V segment lost 8 bases and the J segment 7 bases; nucleotides outside the gene matches: 8. This CDR3 region has 13 residues. Germline V gene lookup returns CDR1 SEHNR and CDR2 FQNEAQ (reference sequence). The CDR3 region is CASRGQGHIEAFF. Written as DNA, the CDR3 is TGTGCCAGCCGGGGACAGGGCCATATTGAAGCTTTCTTT.

The V call is TRBV7-2, the J call TRBJ1-5; D gene ambiguous. V was pared by 2 bases and J by 5 bases, with 13 bases between. The CDR3 consists of 15 residues. Germline CDR1 reads SGHTA; CDR2 reads FQGNSA. The DNA of the CDR3 is TGTGCCAGCAGCTTATCAGCTAGGCCCGATCAGCCCCAGCATTTT. Translating it yields CASSLSARPDQPQHF.

The chain is built from TRBV28 and TRBJ2-1, with D possibly matching TRBD2 (6 bases). CDR1 and CDR2 from the germline V gene are MDHEN and SYDVKM. V was shortened by 6 bases and J by 5 bases, with 8 bases between the two germline ends. The CDR3 extends over 12 amino acids. CDR3 loop: CASRGGNNEQFF. As DNA, the CDR3 is TGTGCCAGCAGGGGGGGAAACAATGAGCAGTTCTTC.

The J gene is TRBJ1-2, the V gene TRBV30, with D possibly TRBD1 on 6 matching bases. CDR1 and CDR2 from the germline V gene are GTSNPN and SVGIG (reference sequence). V shed 2 bases and J shed 8 bases, with 15 bases lying between them. The CDR3 has 13 amino acids. The CDR3 sequence: CAWSLQGVGGYTF. CDR3 bases: TGTGCCTGGAGTCTACAGGGCGTGGGGGGCTACACCTTC.

The V and J genes are TRBV30 and TRBJ2-3, with 10 bases aligning to TRBD2. Trimming at V came to 2 bases and at J to 2 bases, leaving 10 bases not matched to a gene. The CDR3 is 17 residues long. Germline V gives CDR1 GTSNPN, CDR2 SVGIG (reference sequence). DNA of the CDR3: TGTGCCTGGAGTTTGAGTGTAGCGGGAGGATTCACAGATACGCAGTATTTT. As protein: CAWSLSVAGGFTDTQYF.

This chain connects TRBV7-2 to TRBJ1-6; D is perhaps TRBD1 (6 bases). Deletions cut 5 bases from V and 5 bases from J, with 16 bases between. The germline V gene has CDR1 SGHTA and CDR2 FQGNSA. The CDR3 is made up of 16 amino acids. For the CDR3, the DNA is TGTGCCAGCAGCCCAGGGGCTCGACCCGATAATTCACCCCTCCACTTT. This encodes CASSPGARPDNSPLHF.

The rearrangement uses TRBV4-3 and TRBJ1-1; the match to TRBD1 covers 7 bases. The CDR3 contains 15 residues. V shed 0 bases, J shed 5 bases, and the junction held 6 bases outside the gene matches. In germline, CDR1 is LGHNA, CDR2 YSLEER. The CDR3 here is CASSQDGAGGTEAFF. The DNA for the CDR3 is TGCGCCAGCAGCCAAGATGGAGCAGGGGGTACTGAAGCTTTCTTT.

The chain recombines TRBV28 with TRBJ1-1, with a possible D match to TRBD1 (5 bases). Per germline, CDR1 MDHEN and CDR2 SYDVKM. The CDR3 spans 11 residues. V gave up 5 bases and J gave up 8 bases, with 9 bases separating them. CDR3 sequence (DNA): TGTGCCAGCAGTGCGGGACCAGAAGCTTTCTTT. It specifies CASSAGPEAFF.

This chain connects TRBV2 to TRBJ1-5; TRBD1 aligns across 9 bases. CDR1 and CDR2 from the germline V gene are SNHLY and FYNNEI. Losses at the gene ends were 6 bases for V and 1 base for J; bases not matched to a gene: 4. CDR3 length: 15 amino acids. CDR3 residues: CASRTGGGSNQPQHF. The CDR3 DNA sequence: TGTGCCAGCAGGACAGGGGGGGGGAGCAATCAGCCCCAGCATTTT.

Comments on this clone: An end of the junction does not agree with germline; a read error may underlie this. J is TRBJ1-1 and V is TRBV4-1; TRBD1 is a possible D gene (5 bases). Germline V CDR1 and CDR2: MGHRA, YSYEKL. CDR3 length: 16 amino acids. The DNA of the CDR3 is TGCGCCACCAGCCACCGGGGGGGGAATGTGAACACTGAAGCTTTCTTT. It specifies CATSHRGGNVNTEAFF.

The chain combines TRBV7-2 with TRBJ2-1, with a weak D call TRBD2 (7 bases). The ends were cut back, 8 bases at V and 6 bases at J, with 20 bases in the middle. The CDR3 covers 15 residues. From germline, CDR1 is SGHTA and CDR2 FQGNSA. CDR3 amino acids: CASLNILGGLNEQFF. The DNA of the CDR3 is TGTGCCAGCCTTAACATACTGGGGGGGCTCAATGAGCAGTTCTTC.

The chain has TRBV19 and TRBJ2-7, with 8 bases lining up with TRBD2. The J segment lost 3 bases and the V segment lost 1 base, leaving 5 bases of the junction unmatched. CDR3 size: 15 residues. CDR1 is LNHDA and CDR2 is SQIVND in the germline V gene (reference sequence). The CDR3 sequence: CASSIGGTSRYEQYF. CDR3 in DNA: TGTGCCAGTAGTATAGGTGGGACTAGTCGCTACGAGCAGTACTTC.

The gene calls are TRBV14 and TRBJ1-2; D gene uncertain. Trimming cost V 4 bases and J 4 bases, with 19 bases left between them. The CDR3 is 16 residues long. Germline assignment: CDR1 SGHDN and CDR2 FVKESK. The CDR3: CASSLGHGRAIYGYTF. The CDR3 DNA is TGTGCCAGCAGCCTGGGTCATGGCAGAGCGATCTATGGCTACACCTTC.

The gene calls are TRBV30 and TRBJ1-5; 11 bases are shared with TRBD1. CDR1 is GTSNPN, CDR2 SVGIG, per germline (reference sequence). There are 14 residues in the CDR3. The CDR3 sequence: CAGAGQGASWPQHF. In DNA, the CDR3 is TGTGCTGGCGCCGGACAGGGGGCGTCTTGGCCCCAGCATTTT.